These 24 T cell receptor beta chains originate from one sample sequenced in a study of CD4 T cells in relation to SARS-CoV-2 and coronaviruses. The unexposed donors gave CD4+ T cells in 2011-2018, prior to COVID-19. After 10 to 11 days of culture, CD4+ T cells were isolated. These TCRs' antigens remain unknown. Repertoires were generated with immunoSEQ multiplex PCR, while TCRdb's copy carries only in-frame clones and drops some. The sample yields around 25,000 clones, around four fifths seen once. What was sequenced was CD4+ T cells from PBMCs, cultured in vitro. These receptors came from a human donor in good health.

In its sample, this clone is large. The chain employs TRBV7-3 and TRBJ1-1; 7 positions agree with TRBD1. The CDR3 totals 15 residues. V was clipped by 5 bases and J by 2 bases; unmatched bases: 8. Germline CDR1 and CDR2: SGHTA and FQGTGA. DNA for the CDR3: TGTGCCAGCAGCCTATCGGGACAGCTCAACACTGAAGCTTTCTTT. Encoded protein: CASSLSGQLNTEAFF.

The chain joins TRBV29-1 to TRBJ2-5; 7 nucleotides align to TRBD1. This CDR3 has 13 residues. The V gene's germline CDR1 is SQVTM and CDR2 ANQGSEA. V was clipped by 6 bases and J by 5 bases; unmatched bases: 9. Here the CDR3 reads CSVRKGAGETQYF. The CDR3 bases are TGCAGCGTGCGTAAGGGGGCTGGGGAGACCCAGTACTTC. The whole variable domain, remainder taken from reference TRBV29-1 and TRBJ2-5, is SAVISQKPSRDICQRGTSLTIQCQVDSQVTMMFWYRQQPGQSLTLIATANQGSEATYESGFVIDKFPISRPNLTFSTLTVSNMSPEDSSIYLCSVRKGAGETQYFGPGTRLLVL.

The genes are TRBV3-1 (or the pseudogene TRBV3-2) and TRBJ2-7; 12 nucleotides agree with TRBD2. The germline V gene encodes CDR1 LGHDT and CDR2 YNNKEL (reference sequence). The CDR3 is 17 amino acids. J gave up 7 bases and V 1 base, and 11 bases lay outside the gene matches. The CDR3 here is CASSQAATSGRTKEQYF. The CDR3 nucleotides read TGTGCCAGCAGCCAAGCAGCGACTAGCGGGAGAACAAAAGAGCAGTACTTC.

V usage is TRBV29-1 and J usage is TRBJ1-3; D may be TRBD1 (6 bases). Germline V gene data show CDR1 as SQVTM and CDR2 as ANQGSEA. The CDR3 is 11 residues long. V was cut by 4 bases and J by 8 bases, with 9 bases left in between. This chain's CDR3 is CSVVGGDTIYF. The CDR3 DNA follows: TGCAGCGTTGTAGGGGGAGACACCATATATTTT.

V and J are TRBV24-1 and TRBJ2-5; D is unresolved. The CDR3 extends over 15 amino acids. V dropped 4 bases and J dropped 3 bases, with 14 bases sitting between them. Per the germline V gene, CDR1 is KGHDR and CDR2 is SFDVKD. CDR3 DNA sequence: TGTGCCACCAGTGACCTTAAACCTGGGGAAGAGACCCAGTACTTC. This encodes CATSDLKPGEETQYF.

This sequence joins TRBV3-1 (or the pseudogene TRBV3-2) and TRBJ2-7; D not certain. Germline loops: CDR1 LGHDT, CDR2 YNNKEL (reference sequence). Trimming stripped 3 bases from V and 5 bases from J, with 17 bases between. The CDR3 is 15 amino acids. The CDR3 is CASSQPQIDGDEQYF. CDR3 coding DNA: TGTGCCAGCAGCCAGCCCCAAATAGACGGTGACGAGCAGTACTTC.

This clone has only a few counts. This chain uses TRBV6-1 with TRBJ1-1, with D tentatively TRBD1 (6 bases). Per germline, CDR1 MNHNS and CDR2 SASEGT. Trimming removed 3 bases at V and 8 bases at J, with 16 bases between. The CDR3 consists of 14 residues. The CDR3 bases are TGTGCCAGCAGTGAGGGGTTGCGACAGGCGGAAGCTTTCTTT. Its protein is CASSEGLRQAEAFF.

The count of this clone is one. V and J are TRBV19 and TRBJ2-1; 9 nucleotides align to TRBD2. V lost 5 bases and J lost 12; bases outside the gene matches: 8. Germline CDR1 is LNHDA and CDR2 is SQIVND (reference sequence). The CDR3 is 13 amino acids. In nucleotides, the CDR3 is TGTGCCAGTAGTCGGGTAGCGGGAGTAGGGCAGTTCTTC. Protein: CASSRVAGVGQFF.

The chain combines TRBV7-3 with TRBJ2-3, with D possibly TRBD1 on 6 matching bases. Deletions cut 2 bases from V and 1 base from J, with 10 bases between. This CDR3 is 15 amino acids long. Germline V gives CDR1 SGHTA, CDR2 FQGTGA. For the CDR3, the DNA is TGTGCCAGCAGCTTAGGGTCAGGGGGCACAGATACGCAGTATTTT. It translates to CASSLGSGGTDTQYF.

The chain employs TRBV3-1 (or the pseudogene TRBV3-2) and TRBJ2-1; D not resolved. Germline V gene sequence: CDR1 LGHDT, CDR2 YNNKEL (reference sequence). This CDR3 is 13 amino acids long. Trimming removed 2 bases at V and 3 bases at J, with 5 bases between. CDR3 DNA sequence: TGTGCCAGCAGCCAAACCCTCTACAATGAGCAGTTCTTC. It specifies CASSQTLYNEQFF.

On this clone itself: One end of the junction varies from germline; a read error may be responsible. This chain joins TRBV6-1 and TRBJ1-2; TRBD1 matches at 7 bases. Germline CDR1 is MNHNS and CDR2 is SASEGT. The CDR3 is made up of 14 amino acids. The CDR3 region is CASREDRDIYGYTF. The CDR3, as DNA: TGTGCCAGCAGAGAAGACAGGGACATCTATGGCTACACCTTC.

The chain employs TRBV3-1 (or the pseudogene TRBV3-2) and TRBJ1-5; D gene uncertain. The V gene lost 1 base and the J gene lost 4 bases, with 8 bases spanning the gap. The CDR3 is 14 residues long. Germline lookup yields CDR1 LGHDT and CDR2 YNNKEL (reference sequence). The CDR3 coding sequence is TGTGCCAGCAGCCAAGGGGAAGAGAATCAGCCCCAGCATTTT. Translated: CASSQGEENQPQHF.

The chain is built from TRBV3-1 (or the pseudogene TRBV3-2) and TRBJ2-3, with unresolved D. Trimming left V 0 bases short and J 4 bases short, with 8 bases between. Germline V gene data show CDR1 as LGHDT and CDR2 as YNNKEL (reference sequence). The CDR3 length is 14 residues. The CDR3 sequence is CASSQDLLPDTQYF. In nucleotides, the CDR3 is TGTGCCAGCAGCCAAGATCTCCTACCAGATACGCAGTATTTT.

The chain has TRBV3-1 (or the pseudogene TRBV3-2) and TRBJ2-7; 11 bases line up with TRBD2. Germline V gives CDR1 LGHDT, CDR2 YNNKEL (reference sequence). Germline trimming cut 1 base from V and 7 bases from J; bases unmatched to any gene: 0. The CDR3 covers 13 residues. CDR3 in DNA: TGTGCCAGCAGCCAAGGACTAGCGGGAGAGCAGTACTTC. It translates to CASSQGLAGEQYF.

CDR3: CASSIVGIEQFF. The CDR3 bases are TGTGCCAGTAGTATAGTTGGTATTGAGCAGTTCTTC. The chain joins TRBV19 to TRBJ2-1; D remains ambiguous. CDR3 length equals 12 residues. The germline V gene has CDR1 LNHDA and CDR2 SQIVND (reference sequence). The ends were cut back, 1 base at V and 9 bases at J, with 7 bases in the middle.

The J gene is TRBJ2-2, the V gene TRBV14, with D tentatively TRBD2 (7 bases). Germline-derived CDR1 and CDR2 are SGHDN and FVKESK. The CDR3 runs to 14 residues. The V end was cut by 4 bases, the J end by 6 bases, with 12 bases between. The DNA of the CDR3 is TGTGCCAGCAGCCCTTTAGGGGGGGCCGGGGAGCTGTTTTTT. Its translation is CASSPLGGAGELFF.

This clone was picked up a small number of times. The V gene is TRBV7-9, the J gene TRBJ1-2; D is unresolved. This CDR3 has 13 amino acids. The ends were cut back, 3 bases at V and 2 bases at J, with 7 bases in the middle. Germline V gene lookup returns CDR1 SEHNR and CDR2 FQNEAQ (reference sequence). The CDR3 DNA sequence: TGTGCCAGCAGCTTGGACGGAAACTATGGCTACACCTTC. It codes for CASSLDGNYGYTF. Full variable domain (remainder filled in from reference TRBV7-9 and TRBJ1-2): DTGVSQNPRHKITKRGQNVTFRCDPISEHNRLYWYRQTLGQGPEFLTYFQNEAQLEKSRLLSDRFSAERPKGSFSTLEIQRTEQGDSAMYLCASSLDGNYGYTFGSGTRLTVV.

The V gene is TRBV3-1 (or the pseudogene TRBV3-2), the J gene TRBJ1-1; tentatively, D is TRBD1 (6 bases). The CDR3 length is 14 residues. V shed 4 bases and J shed 3 bases, with 12 bases lying between them. Per the germline V gene, CDR1 is LGHDT and CDR2 is YNNKEL (reference sequence). This CDR3 reads CASSLPHRDTEAFF. DNA for the CDR3: TGTGCCAGCAGCCTACCCCACAGGGACACTGAAGCTTTCTTT.

The V and J genes are TRBV6-1 and TRBJ1-1; D is unresolved. CDR1 MNHNS and CDR2 SASEGT come from the germline V gene. The CDR3 runs to 14 residues. Trimming stripped 1 base from V and 7 bases from J, with 13 bases between. The CDR3 spells CASSEEKDFNEAFF. The DNA for the CDR3 is TGTGCCAGCAGTGAAGAAAAGGATTTCAATGAAGCTTTCTTT.

V is TRBV7-3 and J is TRBJ2-1; D is unresolved. The CDR3 is 12 amino acids. Germline values: CDR1 SGHTA, CDR2 FQGTGA. Trimming removed 1 base at V and 8 bases at J, with 6 bases between. The CDR3: CASSLSGYEQFF. The CDR3 nucleotides are TGTGCCAGCAGCTTAAGTGGCTATGAGCAGTTCTTC.

The V gene is TRBV19, the J gene TRBJ1-1, with 7 bases aligning to TRBD1. Germline V gene lookup returns CDR1 LNHDA and CDR2 SQIVND (reference sequence). V lost 7 bases, J lost 0 bases, and 11 bases stayed unmatched. CDR3 length: 16 residues. The chain's CDR3 is CASTTRRGTVNTEAFF. In DNA, the CDR3 is TGTGCCAGTACCACACGCCGAGGGACAGTGAACACTGAAGCTTTCTTT. Together with reference TRBV19 and TRBJ1-1, the CDR3 gives the full variable domain: DGGITQSPKYLFRKEGQNVTLSCEQNLNHDAMYWYRQDPGQGLRLIYYSQIVNDFQKGDIAEGYSVSREKKESFPLTVTSAQKNPTAFYLCASTTRRGTVNTEAFFGQGTRLTVV.

This clone was detected a few times. The rearrangement uses TRBV15 and TRBJ2-3, with D possibly matching TRBD2 (6 bases). Trimming shortened V by 8 bases and J by 5 bases, and 11 bases separated the two germline ends. The CDR3 length is 12 residues. Germline-derived CDR1 and CDR2 are LNHNV and YYDKDF (reference sequence). The CDR3 DNA reads TGTGCCACCGGAGGGGCAGGAGATACGCAGTATTTT. Amino acids: CATGGAGDTQYF.

The gene calls are TRBV5-6 and TRBJ2-3; 9 nucleotides line up with TRBD1. This CDR3 comprises 14 residues. Looked up from germline, CDR1 is SGHDT and CDR2 is YYEEEE. V lost 4 bases and J lost 6; bases outside the gene matches: 6. The DNA of the CDR3 is TGTGCCAGCAGCCATCCGGGACAGGGTGATACGCAGTATTTT. Amino acid sequence: CASSHPGQGDTQYF.

This rearrangement joins TRBV15 to TRBJ2-7; 8 nucleotides line up with TRBD1. V lost 9 bases to trimming and J lost 4 bases; unmatched junction nucleotides: 8. The CDR3 is 13 residues long. CDR1 is LNHNV and CDR2 is YYDKDF in the germline V gene (reference sequence). The CDR3 coding sequence is TGTGCCACGGGGCAGGGGGCTGGTTACGAGCAGTACTTC. It is translated as CATGQGAGYEQYF.